This TCR beta chain was captured by sequencing in a study of blood T cell repertoires in COVID-19. Study in general: COVID-19 samples collected from the United States, Italy and Spain covered acute and convalescent phases.

As handled by the study authors: Estimation of nucleated cell counts relied on the amplification of reference gene primers. Generated by immunoSEQ multiplex PCR, the TCRdb table keeps only in-frame clones and is missing some. V, J and clone size are those of that table, while D and trimming were read from the DNA. The sample lists more than 100,000 clones, 80% to 90% occurring once. The sample holds a few counts of this clone. V lost 3 bases, J lost 0 bases, and 17 bases lay in between. Germline V gene data show CDR1 as WSHSY and CDR2 as SAAADI. The CDR3 sequence is 17 residues long. The sequenced sample was peripheral blood. This sequence originates from a human donor in a cohort sampled during active COVID-19. The V and J genes are TRBV10-2 and TRBJ1-1; possibly TRBD1 for D (5 bases). DNA for the CDR3: TGCGCCAGCAGTGATGGGGCGGGGGGTCGCATGAACACTGAAGCTTTCTTT. This translates into CASSDGAGGRMNTEAFF.